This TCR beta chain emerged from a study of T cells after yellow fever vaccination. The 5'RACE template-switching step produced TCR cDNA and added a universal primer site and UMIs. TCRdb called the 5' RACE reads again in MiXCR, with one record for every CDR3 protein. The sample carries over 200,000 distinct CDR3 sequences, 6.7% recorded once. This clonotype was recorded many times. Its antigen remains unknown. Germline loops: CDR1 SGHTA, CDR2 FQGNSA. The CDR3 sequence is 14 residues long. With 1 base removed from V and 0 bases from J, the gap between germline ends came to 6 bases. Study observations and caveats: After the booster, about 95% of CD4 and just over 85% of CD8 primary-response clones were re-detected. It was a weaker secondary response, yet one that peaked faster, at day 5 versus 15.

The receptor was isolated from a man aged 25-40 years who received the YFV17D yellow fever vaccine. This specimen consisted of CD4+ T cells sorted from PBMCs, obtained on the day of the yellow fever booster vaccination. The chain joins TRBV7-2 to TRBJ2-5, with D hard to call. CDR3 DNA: TGTGCCAGCAGCTTAGTCCAGAACCAAGAGACCCAGTACTTC. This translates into CASSLVQNQETQYF.